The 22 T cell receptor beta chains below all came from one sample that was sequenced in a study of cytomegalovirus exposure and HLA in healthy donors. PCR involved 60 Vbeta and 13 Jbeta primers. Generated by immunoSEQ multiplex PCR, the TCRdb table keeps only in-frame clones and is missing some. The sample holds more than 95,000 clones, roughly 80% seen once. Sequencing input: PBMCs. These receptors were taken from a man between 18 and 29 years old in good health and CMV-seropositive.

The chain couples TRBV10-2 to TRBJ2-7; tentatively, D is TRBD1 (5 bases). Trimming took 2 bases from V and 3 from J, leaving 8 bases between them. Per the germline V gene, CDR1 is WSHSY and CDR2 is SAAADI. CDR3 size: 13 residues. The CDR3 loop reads CASSEQGYYEQYF. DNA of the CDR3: TGCGCCAGCAGTGAGCAGGGATACTACGAGCAGTACTTC.

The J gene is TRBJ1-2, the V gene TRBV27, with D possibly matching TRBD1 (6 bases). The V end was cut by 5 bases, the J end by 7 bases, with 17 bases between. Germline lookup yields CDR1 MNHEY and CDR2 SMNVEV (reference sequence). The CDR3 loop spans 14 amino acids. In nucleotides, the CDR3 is TGTGCCAGCAGTCCCCAAAGACAGGCACTTGGCTACACCTTC. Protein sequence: CASSPQRQALGYTF.

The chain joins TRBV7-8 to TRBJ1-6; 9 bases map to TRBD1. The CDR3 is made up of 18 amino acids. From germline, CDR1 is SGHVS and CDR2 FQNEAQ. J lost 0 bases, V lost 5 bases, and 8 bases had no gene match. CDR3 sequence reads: CASSLVDRGSSYNSPLHF. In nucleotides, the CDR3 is TGTGCCAGCAGCCTCGTGGACAGGGGAAGCTCCTATAATTCACCCCTCCACTTT.

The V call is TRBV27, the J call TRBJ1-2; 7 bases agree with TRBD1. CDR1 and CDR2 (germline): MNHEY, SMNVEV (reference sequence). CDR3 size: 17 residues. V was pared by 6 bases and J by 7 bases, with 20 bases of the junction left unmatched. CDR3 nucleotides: TGTGCCAGCAGCCCCCGACAGGGAGCCCTCTTTGATGGTGGCTACACCTTC. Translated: CASSPRQGALFDGGYTF.

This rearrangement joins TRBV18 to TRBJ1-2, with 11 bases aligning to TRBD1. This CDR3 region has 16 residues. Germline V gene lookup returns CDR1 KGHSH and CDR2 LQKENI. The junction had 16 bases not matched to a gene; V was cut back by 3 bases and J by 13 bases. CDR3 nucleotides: TGTGCCAGCTCACCTACGACCCCCGGGACAGGGGGAAGCTGCACCTTC. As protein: CASSPTTPGTGGSCTF.

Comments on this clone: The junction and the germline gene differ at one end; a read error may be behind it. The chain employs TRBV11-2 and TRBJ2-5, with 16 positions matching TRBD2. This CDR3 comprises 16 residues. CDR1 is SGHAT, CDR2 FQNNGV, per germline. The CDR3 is CASSPLGTSGRAGLDF. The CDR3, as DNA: TGTGCCAGCAGCCCCCTAGGGACTAGCGGGAGGGCCGGGTTGGACTTC.

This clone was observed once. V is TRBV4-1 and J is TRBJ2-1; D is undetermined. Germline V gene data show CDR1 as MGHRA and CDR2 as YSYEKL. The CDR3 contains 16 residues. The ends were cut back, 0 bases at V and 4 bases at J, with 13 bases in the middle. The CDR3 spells CASSQDPGVRYNEQFF. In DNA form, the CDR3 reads TGCGCCAGCAGCCAAGATCCCGGAGTTAGGTACAATGAGCAGTTCTTC.

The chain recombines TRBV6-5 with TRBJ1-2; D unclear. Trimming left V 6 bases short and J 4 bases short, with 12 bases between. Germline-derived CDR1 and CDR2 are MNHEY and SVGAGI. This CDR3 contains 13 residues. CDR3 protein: CASRLDGLYGYTF. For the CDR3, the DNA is TGTGCCAGCAGGCTGGACGGACTCTATGGCTACACCTTC.

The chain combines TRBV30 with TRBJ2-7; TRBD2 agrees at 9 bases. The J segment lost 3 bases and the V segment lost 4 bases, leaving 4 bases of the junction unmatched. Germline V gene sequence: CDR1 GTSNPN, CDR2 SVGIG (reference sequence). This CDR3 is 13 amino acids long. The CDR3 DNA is TGTGCCTGGACGGCGGGAGGGGGCTACGAGCAGTACTTC. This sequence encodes CAWTAGGGYEQYF.

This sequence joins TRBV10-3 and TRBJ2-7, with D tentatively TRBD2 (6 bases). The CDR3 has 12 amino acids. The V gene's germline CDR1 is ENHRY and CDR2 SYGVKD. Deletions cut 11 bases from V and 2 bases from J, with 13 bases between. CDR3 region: CAGGSTTYEQYF. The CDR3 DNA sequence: TGTGCCGGAGGGTCCACCACCTACGAGCAGTACTTC.

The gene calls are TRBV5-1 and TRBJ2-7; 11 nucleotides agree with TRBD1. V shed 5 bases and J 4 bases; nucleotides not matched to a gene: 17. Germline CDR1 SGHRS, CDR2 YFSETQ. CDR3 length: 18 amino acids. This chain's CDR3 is CASRPGQGGLGGVYEQYF. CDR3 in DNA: TGCGCCAGCAGGCCGGGACAGGGGGGCCTTGGGGGAGTTTACGAGCAGTACTTC.

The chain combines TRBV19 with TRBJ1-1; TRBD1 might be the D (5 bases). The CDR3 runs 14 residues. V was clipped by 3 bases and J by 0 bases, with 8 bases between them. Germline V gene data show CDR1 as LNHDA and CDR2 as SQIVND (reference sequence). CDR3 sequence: CASSIAGLNTEAFF. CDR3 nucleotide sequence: TGTGCCAGTAGTATTGCGGGGCTGAACACTGAAGCTTTCTTT.

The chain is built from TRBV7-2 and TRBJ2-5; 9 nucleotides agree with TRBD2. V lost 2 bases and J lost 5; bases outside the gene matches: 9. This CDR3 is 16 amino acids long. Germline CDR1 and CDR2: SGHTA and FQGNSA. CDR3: CASSLSAGGLTETQYF. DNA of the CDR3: TGTGCCAGCAGCTTATCGGCGGGAGGGCTTACGGAGACCCAGTACTTC.

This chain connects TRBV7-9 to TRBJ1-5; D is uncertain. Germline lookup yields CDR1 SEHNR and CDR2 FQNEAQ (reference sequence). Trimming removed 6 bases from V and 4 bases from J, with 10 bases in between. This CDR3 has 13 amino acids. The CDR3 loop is CASSEQQNQPQHF. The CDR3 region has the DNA TGTGCCAGCAGTGAACAGCAGAATCAGCCCCAGCATTTT.

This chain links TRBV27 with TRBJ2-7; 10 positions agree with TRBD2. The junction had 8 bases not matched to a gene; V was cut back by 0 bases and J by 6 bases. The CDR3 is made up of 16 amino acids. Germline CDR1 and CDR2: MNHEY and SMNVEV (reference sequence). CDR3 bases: TGTGCCAGCAGTTTATCTCGGCTAGCGGGGGTTGGCGAGCAGTACTTC. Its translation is CASSLSRLAGVGEQYF.

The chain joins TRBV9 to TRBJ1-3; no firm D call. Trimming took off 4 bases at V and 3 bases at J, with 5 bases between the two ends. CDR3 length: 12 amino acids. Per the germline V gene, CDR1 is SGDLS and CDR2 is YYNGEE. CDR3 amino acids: CASSFLGNTIYF. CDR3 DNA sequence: TGTGCCAGCAGCTTCCTTGGAAACACCATATATTTT.

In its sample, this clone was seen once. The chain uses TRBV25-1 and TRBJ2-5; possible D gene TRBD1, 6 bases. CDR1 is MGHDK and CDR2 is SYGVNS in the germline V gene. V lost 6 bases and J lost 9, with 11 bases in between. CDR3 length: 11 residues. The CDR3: CASRANRAQYF. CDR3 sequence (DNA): TGTGCCAGCAGAGCTAACAGGGCCCAGTACTTC.

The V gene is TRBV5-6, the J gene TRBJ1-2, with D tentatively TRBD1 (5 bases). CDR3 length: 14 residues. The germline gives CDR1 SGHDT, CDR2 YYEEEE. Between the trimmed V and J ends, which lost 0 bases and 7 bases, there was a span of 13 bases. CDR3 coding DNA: TGTGCCAGCAGCTTGGCCGCAGGGTCGGGTGGCTACACCTTC. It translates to CASSLAAGSGGYTF.

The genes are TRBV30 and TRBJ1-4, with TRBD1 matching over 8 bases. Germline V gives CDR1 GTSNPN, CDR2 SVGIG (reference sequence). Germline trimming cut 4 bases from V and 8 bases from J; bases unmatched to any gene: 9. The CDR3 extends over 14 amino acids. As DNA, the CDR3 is TGTGCCTGGACTATGGGACAGGTTGGAGAAAAACTGTTTTTT. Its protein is CAWTMGQVGEKLFF.

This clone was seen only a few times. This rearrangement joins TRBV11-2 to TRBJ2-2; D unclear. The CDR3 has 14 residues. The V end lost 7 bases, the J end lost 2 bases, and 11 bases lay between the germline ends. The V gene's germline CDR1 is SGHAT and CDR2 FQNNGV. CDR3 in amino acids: CASTQLANTGELFF. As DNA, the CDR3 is TGTGCCAGCACCCAATTGGCAAACACCGGGGAGCTGTTTTTT.

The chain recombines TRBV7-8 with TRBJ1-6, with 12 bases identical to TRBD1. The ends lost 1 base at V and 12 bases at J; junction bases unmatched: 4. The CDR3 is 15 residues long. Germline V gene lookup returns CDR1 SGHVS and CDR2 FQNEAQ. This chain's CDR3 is CASSLGGDRGLPLHF. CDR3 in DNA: TGTGCCAGCAGCTTAGGCGGGGACAGGGGGCTACCCCTCCACTTT.

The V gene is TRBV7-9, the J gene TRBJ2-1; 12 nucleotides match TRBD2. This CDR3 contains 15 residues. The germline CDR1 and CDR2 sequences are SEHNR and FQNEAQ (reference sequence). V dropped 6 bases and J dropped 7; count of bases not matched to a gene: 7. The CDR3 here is CASRELAGGPNEQFF. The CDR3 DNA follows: TGTGCCAGCAGGGAGCTAGCGGGAGGGCCTAATGAGCAGTTCTTC. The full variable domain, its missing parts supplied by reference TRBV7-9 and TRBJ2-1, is DTGVSQNPRHKITKRGQNVTFRCDPISEHNRLYWYRQTLGQGPEFLTYFQNEAQLEKSRLLSDRFSAERPKGSFSTLEIQRTEQGDSAMYLCASRELAGGPNEQFFGPGTRLTVL.